This is a list of T cell receptor beta chains from one sample in a study of T-cell memory formation after mild COVID-19. MiXCR, run by TCRdb on the 5' RACE reads, gives a single entry per CDR3 protein. The table lists 75,000 to 95,000 distinct CDR3 sequences, roughly 15% of them singletons. Sequencing used PBMCs or a T cell subset sorted from them (not recorded which). The receptors here all came from a man aged 18 to 35 who had mild COVID-19 (a few samples of this study predate the infection). Cell type and time point are not known. Both conserved end residues are part of each CDR3.

J gene,CDR3 length,V gene,CDR3 protein
TRBJ1-4,13,TRBV29-1,CSVEGTEIEKLFF
TRBJ1-2,17,TRBV4-3,CASSQVGVQDYNYGYTF
TRBJ1-1,13,TRBV27,CASSFGDGTEAFF
TRBJ2-3,17,TRBV3-1,CASSQEAWDRGTDTQYF
TRBJ2-2,16,TRBV11-3,CASSLRDRSNTGELFF
TRBJ2-1,17,TRBV6-5,CASSTPDRGALSNEQFF
TRBJ2-3,14,TRBV29-1,CSVEGRGVADTQYF
TRBJ2-2,14,TRBV12-3/TRBV12-4,CASSLGGISGELFF
TRBJ1-3,16,TRBV5-1,CASSPGQGESGNTIYF
TRBJ1-5,15,TRBV4-1,CASSRVPSGNQPQHF
TRBJ2-6,16,TRBV9,CASSGVREPGANVLTF
TRBJ2-7,13,TRBV12-3/TRBV12-4,CASSPGQGLEQYF
TRBJ2-3,14,TRBV12-3/TRBV12-4,CASSLGGYTDTQYF
TRBJ1-2,15,TRBV5-1,CASTLTGGRNYGYTF
TRBJ2-2,15,TRBV6-6,CASSLNRGLIGELFF
TRBJ1-2,14,TRBV5-1,CASSRGIRSGGYTF